This T cell receptor beta chain originates from a study of T cells after yellow fever vaccination. Points from the study as a whole: Post-booster repertoires again held most primary-vaccination clones (roughly 95% CD4, around 90% CD8).

In this sample, this clonotype turned up a few times. The antigen remains unidentified. CDR3 length equals 15 residues. CDR1 is SGHNT and CDR2 is YYREEE in the germline V gene (reference sequence). V was trimmed by 3 bases and J by 0 bases, leaving 10 bases between them. The authors made TCR cDNA by 5'RACE template switching, adding a universal primer site and UMIs. A single record per CDR3 protein comes from TCRdb applying MiXCR to the 5' RACE reads. Here the sample spans 300,000 to 400,000 distinct CDR3 sequences, approximately 6% being singletons. The clonotype originates from a man younger than 40 who received the YFV17D yellow fever vaccine. The J gene is TRBJ2-1, the V gene TRBV5-4; TRBD1 is a possible D gene (6 bases). The sequenced sample was PBMCs, obtained 5 days after the yellow fever booster vaccination. This CDR3 is CASSSGTRSYNEQFF. The CDR3 DNA sequence: TGTGCCAGCAGCTCCGGGACACGCTCCTACAATGAGCAGTTCTTC.